This T cell receptor beta chain was obtained from a study of blood T cell repertoires in COVID-19. At the level of the study: PBMCs, B-cell-depleted T cells, or T cells provided the cDNA or gDNA that made up the material.

In the authors' methods: Estimated nucleated cell counts came from reference gene primer amplification. Assay: immunoSEQ multiplex PCR; the TCRdb copy retains only in-frame clones and omits some. The V and J calls and clone size were taken over from that table, and D and trimming were inferred from the DNA. The repertoire holds fewer than 90,000 clones, with roughly 88% as singletons. The CDR3 sequence is 17 residues long. Trimming took 3 bases from V and 5 from J, leaving 21 bases between them. This clone has a single count. The chain joins TRBV5-3 to TRBJ2-1; D may be TRBD1 (5 bases). TRBV5-3 is annotated as an ORF whose role is uncertain. The sequenced sample consisted of peripheral blood. The receptor's source is a man in his 60s with acute or convalescent COVID-19. The CDR3 spells CARSSTPTDQLHNEQFF. The DNA for the CDR3 is TGTGCCAGAAGCTCCACCCCGACAGACCAGCTTCACAATGAGCAGTTCTTC.